A single sample is the source of the 2 T cell receptor beta chains below, sequenced in a study of T cells in Graves' hyperthyroidism and ophthalmopathy. Authors of the study amplified TCR beta CDR3 regions from RNA transcripts. The TCR CDR3 first-round RT-PCR relied on the HTBI primer set. Via MiXCR, TCRdb re-called the multiplex PCR reads, giving one row per CDR3 protein. The sample has over 500,000 distinct CDR3 sequences, 15% to 20% seen once. The sample was blood. All receptors come from a woman younger than 30 with Graves' ophthalmopathy.

This chain connects TRBV29-1 to TRBJ2-2; D is ambiguous. This CDR3 has 15 residues. CDR1 and CDR2 (germline): SQVTM, ANQGSEA. With 7 bases removed from V and 2 bases from J, the gap between germline ends came to 17 bases. The CDR3 DNA reads TGCAGCGCCGTAGGGTTGGCAGAAAACACCGGGGAGCTGTTTTTT. Translated: CSAVGLAENTGELFF.

Note on this clonotype: With a much larger clone just one base away, this may be a read error. The chain employs TRBV12-3 or TRBV12-4 and TRBJ2-1; 7 nucleotides align to TRBD1. This CDR3 is built from 15 residues. V trimming: 2 bases; J trimming: 10 bases; junction bases outside the gene matches: 11. DNA of the CDR3: TGTGCCAGCAGTTTAACCGGGACAGCTTCCTACGAGCAGTTCTTC. Its protein product is CASSLTGTASYEQFF.